This is a list of T cell receptor beta chains from one sample in a study of shared clonotypes between healthy human individuals. This table comes from immunoSEQ multiplex PCR, and its TCRdb copy is limited to in-frame clones, with some not included. The table lists about 2.4 million clones, about 92% of them singletons. The sequenced sample was naive CD4+ T cells sorted from blood. Receptor source: a man aged 18 to 30 in good health. Both conserved end residues are part of each CDR3. Each record gives: V gene, D gene, clone size, J gene, CDR3 protein, CDR3 DNA. D genes are given only for firm matches. Expanded clones are given a class, and other clones once, few, many or no size at all.

TRBV7-9	-	-	TRBJ2-2	CASTWGLPKGANTGELFF	TGTGCCAGCACCTGGGGGTTGCCTAAAGGAGCGAACACCGGGGAGCTGTTTTTT
TRBV7-2	-	-	TRBJ2-1	CASSLVWGPNEQFF	TGTGCCAGCAGCTTAGTCTGGGGACCTAATGAGCAGTTCTTC
TRBV5-1	-	-	TRBJ2-2	CASSLGGFTGELFF	TGCGCCAGCAGCTTGGGGGGCTTCACCGGGGAGCTGTTTTTT
TRBV6-6	-	-	TRBJ1-1	CASISSPLVGNTEAFF	TGTGCCAGCATTTCTTCCCCCCTGGTAGGGAACACTGAAGCTTTCTTT
TRBV5-1	-	-	TRBJ1-2	CASSLGVKQSGYGYTF	TGCGCCAGCAGCTTAGGGGTAAAACAGAGCGGCTATGGCTACACCTTC
TRBV2	-	-	TRBJ1-5	CASSEIYQPQHF	TGTGCCAGCAGTGAGATATATCAGCCCCAGCATTTT
TRBV7-9	TRBD2	-	TRBJ2-3	CASSLVLAGFADTQYF	TGTGCCAGCAGCTTAGTACTAGCGGGGTTCGCAGATACGCAGTATTTT
TRBV10-2	-	-	TRBJ2-4	CASNRVPGRTEGNIQYF	TGCGCCAGCAACCGAGTACCGGGACGTACAGAGGGTAACATTCAGTACTTC
TRBV19	-	-	TRBJ1-2	CASRIGSEVGYTF	TGTGCCAGTCGGATAGGCTCTGAGGTTGGCTACACCTTC
TRBV2	TRBD1	-	TRBJ1-1	CASRPRQGQNTEAFF	TGTGCCAGCAGGCCCCGACAGGGCCAAAACACTGAAGCTTTCTTT
TRBV6-6	-	-	TRBJ1-5	CASTREGEGSNQPQHF	TGTGCCAGCACTAGAGAGGGGGAGGGGAGCAATCAGCCCCAGCATTTT
TRBV6-1	-	once	TRBJ2-7	CASSPYGKGGYEQYF	TGTGCCAGCAGTCCCTACGGTAAGGGTGGCTACGAGCAGTACTTC
TRBV6-5	-	-	TRBJ2-2	CASRPPGNTGELFF	TGTGCCAGCAGACCACCAGGGAACACCGGGGAGCTGTTTTTT
TRBV5-1	-	-	TRBJ2-3	CASSLDSSTDTQYF	TGCGCCAGCAGCTTGGACAGTAGCACAGATACGCAGTATTTT
TRBV19	TRBD2	-	TRBJ2-3	CASSSKASGGTDTQYF	TGTGCCAGTAGTTCCAAGGCTAGCGGGGGCACAGATACGCAGTATTTT
TRBV19	-	-	TRBJ1-5	CASTISKKKGKNQPQHF	TGTGCCAGTACCATTAGTAAGAAGAAGGGGAAGAATCAGCCCCAGCATTTT
TRBV2	-	-	TRBJ2-1	CASSGILGNEQFF	TGTGCCAGCAGTGGAATTCTGGGCAATGAGCAGTTCTTC
TRBV14	TRBD2	-	TRBJ2-7	CASSQARGGGSTYEQYF	TGTGCCAGCAGCCAAGCCCGAGGCGGCGGGAGCACCTACGAGCAGTACTTC
TRBV27	-	-	TRBJ1-2	CASSLTVGSTGYTF	TGTGCCAGCAGCCTCACAGTGGGGTCTACTGGCTACACCTTC
TRBV5-1	TRBD1	-	TRBJ1-1	CASSDRGLGNTEAFF	TGCGCCAGCAGCGACAGGGGTTTGGGGAACACTGAAGCTTTCTTT
TRBV5-4	TRBD1	-	TRBJ2-7	CASSLITGGNDEQYF	TGTGCCAGCAGCTTGATTACAGGGGGCAACGACGAGCAGTACTTC
TRBV6-1	TRBD2	once	TRBJ2-3	CASSDLAGRSTDTQYF	TGTGCCAGCAGTGACCTAGCGGGGAGAAGCACAGATACGCAGTATTTT
TRBV5-4	-	-	TRBJ2-1	CASSLGDSGVNEQFF	TGTGCCAGCAGCTTGGGGGATTCCGGTGTCAATGAGCAGTTCTTC
TRBV6-5	-	-	TRBJ1-2	CASSSPDVYGYTF	TGTGCCAGCAGTTCTCCGGACGTCTATGGCTACACCTTC
TRBV11-2	-	-	TRBJ2-7	CASSPSLGGSYEQYF	TGTGCCAGCAGCCCGTCCCTCGGGGGTTCCTACGAGCAGTACTTC
TRBV11-3	-	-	TRBJ2-7	CASSQGGEQYF	TGTGCCAGCTCCCAGGGTGGAGAGCAGTACTTC
TRBV5-6	-	-	TRBJ1-6	CASSLGRFNSPLHF	TGTGCCAGCAGCTTGGGGCGGTTCAATTCACCCCTCCACTTT
TRBV11-2	TRBD1	-	TRBJ2-2	CASSLDNRGTGELFF	TGTGCCAGCAGCTTAGATAACAGGGGCACCGGGGAGCTGTTTTTT
TRBV29-1	TRBD2	-	TRBJ2-1	CSVAPLSGGEQFF	TGCAGCGTTGCCCCCCTGAGCGGGGGGGAGCAGTTCTTC
TRBV4-3	TRBD2	-	TRBJ2-1	CASSQDVGLAGNEQFF	TGCGCCAGCAGCCAAGATGTTGGGCTAGCGGGCAATGAGCAGTTCTTC
TRBV19	-	-	TRBJ2-6	CASSIRPATQGANVLTF	TGTGCCAGTAGTATACGGCCAGCCACACAAGGGGCCAACGTCCTGACTTTC
TRBV27	-	-	TRBJ2-3	CASSLSYPSFRTSTDTQYF	TGTGCCAGCAGTTTATCGTACCCTAGCTTCCGGACGAGCACAGATACGCAGTATTTT
TRBV7-8	TRBD2	once	TRBJ2-1	CASSLATGKRIAGGRQEFF	TGTGCCAGCAGCTTAGCTACGGGGAAAAGGATAGCGGGAGGGCGACAGGAGTTCTTC
TRBV18	-	once	TRBJ1-1	CASSPPASGTEAFF	TGTGCCAGCTCACCACCGGCTAGTGGGACTGAAGCTTTCTTT
TRBV18	-	-	TRBJ2-5	CASSPPNDPGETQYF	TGTGCCAGCTCACCACCTAACGATCCGGGGGAGACCCAGTACTTC
TRBV9	-	-	TRBJ1-2	CASSVGTLRSNYGYTF	TGTGCCAGCAGCGTAGGAACCCTGCGGTCTAACTATGGCTACACCTTC
TRBV6-5	-	-	TRBJ1-2	CASSREGGSGGYTF	TGTGCCAGCAGTCGAGAGGGGGGGTCGGGAGGCTACACCTTC
TRBV10-2	-	-	TRBJ2-1	CASSPREVTGFNEQFF	TGCGCCAGCAGCCCGAGAGAGGTAACAGGATTCAATGAGCAGTTCTTC
TRBV5-1	-	few	TRBJ2-7	CASSGGYEQYF	TGCGCCAGCAGCGGCGGGTACGAGCAGTACTTC
TRBV30	TRBD2	-	TRBJ2-2	CAWGGGLTSGIGTGELFF	TGTGCCTGGGGAGGGGGCTTGACTAGCGGGATCGGGACCGGGGAGCTGTTTTTT
TRBV5-4	-	-	TRBJ1-1	CASSLAPGDTEAFF	TGTGCCAGCAGCTTGGCCCCAGGGGACACTGAAGCTTTCTTT